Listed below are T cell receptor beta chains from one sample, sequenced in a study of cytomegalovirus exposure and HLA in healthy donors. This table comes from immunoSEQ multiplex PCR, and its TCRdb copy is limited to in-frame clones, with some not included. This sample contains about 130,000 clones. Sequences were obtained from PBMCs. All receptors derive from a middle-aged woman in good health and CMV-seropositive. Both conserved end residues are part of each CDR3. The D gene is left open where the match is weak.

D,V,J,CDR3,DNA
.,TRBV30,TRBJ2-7,CAWSVQWEQYF,TGTGCCTGGAGTGTACAGTGGGAGCAGTACTTC
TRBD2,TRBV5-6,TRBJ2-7,CASSSLWTSDSYEQYF,TGTGCCAGCAGCTCCCTGTGGACTAGCGATTCCTACGAGCAGTACTTC
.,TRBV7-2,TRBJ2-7,CASSPAPGPYEQYF,TGTGCCAGCAGCCCGGCGCCAGGGCCATACGAGCAGTACTTC
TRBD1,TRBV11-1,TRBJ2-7,CASSFSGQGYREQYF,TGTGCCAGCAGCTTTTCGGGACAGGGATATCGCGAGCAGTACTTC
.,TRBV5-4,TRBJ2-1,CASSPLRERVNEQFF,TGTGCCAGCAGCCCCCTCCGGGAGAGGGTCAATGAGCAGTTCTTC
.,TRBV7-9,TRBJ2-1,CASSFLATSSYNEQFF,TGTGCCAGCAGCTTCCTAGCCACGAGCTCCTACAATGAGCAGTTCTTC
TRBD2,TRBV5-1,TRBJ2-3,CASSLAAGGRGTDTQYF,TGCGCCAGCAGCTTGGCCGCGGGGGGAAGGGGCACAGATACGCAGTATTTT
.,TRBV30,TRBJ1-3,CAWKGIGNTIYF,TGTGCCTGGAAGGGGATTGGAAACACCATATATTTT
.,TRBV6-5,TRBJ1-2,CASRWTTNYGYTF,TGTGCCAGCAGGTGGACAACTAACTATGGCTACACCTTC
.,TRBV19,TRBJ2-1,CASSIARGNNEQFF,TGTGCCAGTAGTATAGCGCGGGGTAACAATGAGCAGTTCTTC
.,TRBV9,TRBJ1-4,CASSVRGTNEKLFF,TGTGCCAGCAGCGTTAGAGGGACTAATGAAAAACTGTTTTTT
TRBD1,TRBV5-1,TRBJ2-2,CASTRDRGQVTGELFF,TGCGCCAGCACCCGAGACAGGGGGCAAGTAACCGGGGAGCTGTTTTTT
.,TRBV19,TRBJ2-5,CASSMIGRVQETQYF,TGTGCCAGTAGTATGATCGGTCGAGTCCAAGAGACCCAGTACTTC
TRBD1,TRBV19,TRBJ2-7,CASSRQGYYEQYF,TGTGCCAGTAGTAGACAGGGTTACTACGAGCAGTACTTC
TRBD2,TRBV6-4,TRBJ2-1,CASSDPLGGTTSYNEQFF,TGTGCCAGCAGTGACCCCCTGGGAGGGACCACCTCCTACAATGAGCAGTTCTTC
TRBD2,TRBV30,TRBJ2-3,CAWSANAGTSGRTDTQYF,TGTGCCTGGAGTGCGAACGCCGGGACTAGCGGGAGGACAGATACGCAGTATTTT
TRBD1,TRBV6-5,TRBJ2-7,CASIYAGTGGSYEQYF,TGTGCCAGCATTTACGCCGGGACAGGGGGGTCCTACGAGCAGTACTTC